The subject of this entry is one T cell receptor beta chain. This clonotype was observed many times. The target of this receptor is not known. Per-base quality was not reported, and no clone a single base away is much larger than it. Based on the germline V gene (reference sequence), the CDR1 and CDR2 sequences are SEHNR and FQNEAQ. V lost 3 bases and J lost 6 bases; the stretch between them is 9 bases long. Counted from cysteine to phenylalanine, this CDR3 has 14 amino acids. Here the CDR3 DNA is all that survives: 42 bases in frame from base 1. These data are taken from a study of HIV-infected patients and healthy controls (TCRdb year 2014). Broadly, across the study: The study asked whether deep sequencing of the TCR repertoire from small blood samples of HIV patients could detect immune perturbation and reconstitution.

The paper's findings and limits, for the study overall: The study did not determine donor HLA types. More CDR3s were shared between individuals among healthy controls than among HIV+ patients, as measured by Jaccard index and by the count of highly shared sequences. In the samples, alpha-beta chain pairing was left undetermined. The apparent post-therapy recovery of the Gini index in HIV-infected patients was not reproduced in size-matched repertoire data. Unequal numbers of distinct sequences between patients and controls complicated comparisons, and size-matching overweighted rare events from HIV-infected data. Significantly different mean usage between HIV-infected patients and controls was observed for eight alpha and eight beta V genes. Healthy control repertoires showed roughly threefold more distinct CDR3s and higher Shannon diversity than untreated HIV+ repertoires. Sequencing depth was restricted by the use of whole blood, which also prevented the dynamics of distinct T-cell subpopulations from being separated. Processing included only sixteen HIV-infected individuals, and this was regarded by the authors as a major limit on how widely the findings apply. Slight age and sex profile differences between the study cohorts did not explain the observed diversity differences. Oligoclonality may be reflected in the significantly higher mean Gini indices of HIV-infected repertoires compared with controls. Alpha-chain CDR3s from MAIT cells occurred at high frequency in healthy controls but were severely depleted in HIV+ repertoires. Most CMV-associated CDR3s became more frequent during therapy, although their change was not significant, whereas HIV-associated CDR3s showed a significant decrease in frequency.

Whole blood was used without cell fractionation, so all unsorted peripheral T cells were reflected in the repertoire. Roughly 10 uninfected healthy donors were sampled as controls, a few of whom were sampled twice around 3 months apart. An approximately 2.6 ml sample of peripheral blood was drawn into Tempus tubes for RNA extraction. The TURBO-DNase kit was used to remove leftover genomic DNA, and GLOBINclear was used to deplete globin mRNA. About 500 ng RNA was reverse transcribed with SuperScript III using primers against the alpha and beta constant regions. Alpha and beta chain libraries were generated separately via chain-specific third strand synthesis with multiplexing indices. The protocol used a single primer pair to amplify all rearrangements within a chain, which avoided primer bias, and attached molecular barcodes to each cDNA molecule. The SP2 sequencing primer site and a random hexamer were carried on a 5' RACE adapter, to which purified cDNA was joined by T4 RNA Ligase 1. The authors primed second strand synthesis from the SP2 site with Phusion polymerase and used slow temperature ramps to favor optimal annealing. The 12-nucleotide barcode on each molecule comprised two random hexamer sequences, both introduced before amplification and concatenated. A brief initial PCR introduced P5 and P7 adapter elements together with a second index, and a roughly 23-cycle amplification PCR using P5s and P7 primers was subsequently performed. In total the libraries went through about 25 PCR cycles, after which the libraries were quantified on a Qubit, sized on a Bioanalyzer, and diluted to around 3.9 nM. Sequencing of the normalized libraries was done on an Illumina MiSeq using 2 x 250 paired-end kits. MinElute columns were the means by which the reverse transcription reactions were cleaned up, and the reactions were eluted into around 9.9 ul Tris-Cl. The adapter ligations were run for roughly 25 hours at 16 degrees C, and AMPure XP beads at a 1:1 ratio were afterwards used to clean them. From the authors' description of their analysis: A modified Decombinator processed the demultiplexed FASTQ files and output V, J, insert and barcode information. Sequences sharing a barcode but differing from the dominant sequence were discarded as errors, and barcodes clustered at Levenshtein distance 3 were counted to estimate original cDNA molecules. The R packages ineq, vegan, igraph and RCytoscape were used for downstream analyses, with IMGT nomenclature and CDR3 definitions applied. V gene usage was computed over distinct sequences, each TCR counted once to avoid skew from clonal expansion. Similarity networks connected unique CDR3 amino acid sequences within a donor whenever two sequences differed by a single Levenshtein edit. Published HIV-specific CDR3s (92 alpha, more than 600 beta) and CMV-specific CDR3s (13 alpha, 253 beta) were assembled and queried against the repertoires. Random subsampling to size-matched repertoires demonstrated that the decreased diversity in patients did not result from their lower sequence numbers. TCRdb trimmed public reads at Q25 via fastp, called clones via MiXCR and kept in-frame beta chains. Rows with one shared CDR3 protein collapse into an entry with the most common genes and DNA. The V and J calls come from TCRdb's annotation, not from the publication. Counted in this sample were roughly 11,000 distinct CDR3 sequences; 5% to 6.5% of them appeared once. Roughly 3% of the sample rests with the top ten.

The sample consisted of blood. The sequence derives from an adult in good health. This chain is built from TRBV7-9 and TRBJ1-6; the D gene identity is not certain. For the CDR3, the sequence is CASSFGHINSPLHF. The DNA is as follows: TGTGCCAGCAGCTTTGGGCACATTAATTCACCCCTCCACTTT. The CDR3 plus the reference TRBV7-9 and TRBJ1-6 genes for the other parts give the full variable domain: DTGVSQNPRHKITKRGQNVTFRCDPISEHNRLYWYRQTLGQGPEFLTYFQNEAQLEKSRLLSDRFSAERPKGSFSTLEIQRTEQGDSAMYLCASSFGHINSPLHFGNGTRLTVT.